These 29 T cell receptor beta chains share one sample of origin, sequenced in a study of blood T cell repertoires in COVID-19. TCRdb keeps only in-frame clones here, not all; method: immunoSEQ multiplex PCR. The sample carries about 170,000 clones, more than 75% recorded once. The sample consisted of peripheral blood. These receptor sequences come from an older man with acute or convalescent COVID-19.

This chain links TRBV5-1 with TRBJ2-5; 7 nucleotides match TRBD2. CDR1 is SGHRS and CDR2 is YFSETQ in the germline V gene. Unmatched junction bases numbered 5, after V lost 1 base and J lost 5 bases. CDR3 length equals 14 residues. The CDR3 nucleotides read TGCGCCAGCAGCTTGTACGGGGGGAGTGAGACCCAGTACTTC. Protein sequence: CASSLYGGSETQYF.

The chain joins TRBV9 to TRBJ1-2; D not resolved. Germline assignment: CDR1 SGDLS and CDR2 YYNGEE. This CDR3 comprises 13 residues. Trimming removed 6 bases at V and 8 bases at J, with 17 bases between. In nucleotides, the CDR3 is TGTGCCAGCACCTCACAGCTGTCCCGGGGCTACACCTTC. Its translation is CASTSQLSRGYTF.

The chain has TRBV5-4 and TRBJ2-7, with D hard to call. Germline V lookup: CDR1 SGHNT, CDR2 YYREEE (reference sequence). The CDR3 extends over 14 amino acids. Trimming stripped 0 bases from V and 2 bases from J, with 9 bases between. The CDR3: CASSLARQPYEQYF. The CDR3 region has the DNA TGTGCCAGCAGCTTGGCGCGGCAACCCTACGAGCAGTACTTC.

The rearrangement joins TRBV28 to TRBJ1-4; the D gene is possibly TRBD1 (6 bases). CDR1 MDHEN and CDR2 SYDVKM come from the germline V gene. This CDR3 is 14 amino acids long. Trimming shortened V by 5 bases and J by 6 bases, and 13 bases separated the two germline ends. CDR3 loop: CASSVTGSDEKLFF. The DNA for the CDR3 is TGTGCCAGCAGTGTTACAGGGAGTGATGAAAAACTGTTTTTT. The whole variable domain, filled in from reference TRBV28 and TRBJ1-4, reads DVKVTQSSRYLVKRTGEKVFLECVQDMDHENMFWYRQDPGLGLRLIYFSYDVKMKEKGDIPEGYSVSREKKERFSLILESASTNQTSMYLCASSVTGSDEKLFFGSGTQLSVL.

J is TRBJ2-7 and V is TRBV5-1, with 10 positions matching TRBD1. V lost 7 bases, J lost 1 base, and 5 bases stayed unmatched. The length of the CDR3 is 14 residues. The germline V gene encodes CDR1 SGHRS and CDR2 YFSETQ. The CDR3 DNA sequence: TGCGCCAGCGGGCGACAGGGGGCATCCTACGAGCAGTACTTC. Its protein product is CASGRQGASYEQYF. Looking up the rest from reference TRBV5-1 and TRBJ2-7 gives the full variable domain: KAGVTQTPRYLIKTRGQQVTLSCSPISGHRSVSWYQQTPGQGLQFLFEYFSETQRNKGNFPGRFSGRQFSNSRSEMNVSTLELGDSALYLCASGRQGASYEQYFGPGTRLTVT.

This chain connects TRBV30 to TRBJ2-7; 9 bases match TRBD2. The CDR3 has 15 amino acids. Germline CDR1 reads GTSNPN; CDR2 reads SVGIG (reference sequence). Germline trimming cut 2 bases from V and 3 bases from J; bases unmatched to any gene: 8. The CDR3 sequence is CAWSLIGLASYEQYF. In nucleotides, the CDR3 is TGTGCCTGGAGTCTCATCGGACTAGCGAGCTACGAGCAGTACTTC.

The chain links TRBV7-8 to TRBJ1-1; D remains ambiguous. Germline lookup yields CDR1 SGHVS and CDR2 FQNEAQ. The length of the CDR3 is 12 residues. V lost 2 bases and J 6 bases, leaving 7 bases between the germline ends. The CDR3 nucleotides read TGTGCCAGCAGCTTAAGCCGGGCTGAAGCTTTCTTT. Residues: CASSLSRAEAFF.

The chain carries TRBV2 and TRBJ2-7; TRBD1 matches at 9 bases. CDR1 is SNHLY, CDR2 FYNNEI, per germline. The junction had 1 base not matched to a gene; V was cut back by 5 bases and J by 5 bases. The CDR3 is 12 amino acids. For the CDR3, the DNA is TGTGCCAGCAGTCGGACAGGGGACGAGCAGTACTTC. Translated: CASSRTGDEQYF.

This rearrangement joins TRBV2 to TRBJ2-2; perhaps TRBD1 as D (5 bases). The CDR3 contains 14 residues. The V gene lost 4 bases and the J gene lost 3 bases, with 9 bases spanning the gap. Per germline, CDR1 SNHLY and CDR2 FYNNEI. The CDR3 protein is CASSVREDTGELFF. CDR3 coding DNA: TGTGCCAGCAGTGTCAGGGAAGACACCGGGGAGCTGTTTTTT.

V gene TRBV6-6 combines with J gene TRBJ1-5; weak D call: TRBD1 (5 bases). Trimming shortened V by 5 bases and J by 5 bases, and 19 bases separated the two germline ends. Germline V lookup: CDR1 MNHNY, CDR2 SVGAGI (reference sequence). The CDR3 has 16 residues. The CDR3 DNA reads as TGTGCCAGCAGTCGACAGTTAGGTCGGGGTGATCAGCCCCAGCATTTT. Protein: CASSRQLGRGDQPQHF.

This sequence joins TRBV5-1 and TRBJ1-4, with 9 bases lining up with TRBD1. CDR3 length: 17 residues. The junction had 7 bases not matched to a gene; V was cut back by 4 bases and J by 0 bases. The V gene's germline CDR1 is SGHRS and CDR2 YFSETQ. The chain's CDR3 is CASSMTGGISTNEKLFF. In nucleotides, the CDR3 is TGCGCCAGCAGCATGACAGGGGGGATCTCAACTAATGAAAAACTGTTTTTT.

This rearrangement joins TRBV2 to TRBJ2-1; possible D gene TRBD1, 5 bases. V lost 6 bases, J lost 8 bases, and 17 bases lay in between. Looked up from germline, CDR1 is SNHLY and CDR2 is FYNNEI. The CDR3 has 14 residues. Here the CDR3 DNA reads TGTGCCAGCAGGTCCGGGTGGGGCCTTGATGAGCAGTTCTTC. Translating gives CASRSGWGLDEQFF. The complete variable domain, with remaining parts taken from reference TRBV2 and TRBJ2-1, reads EPEVTQTPSHQVTQMGQEVILRCVPISNHLYFYWYRQILGQKVEFLVSFYNNEISEKSEIFDDQFSVERPDGSNFTLKIRSTKLEDSAMYFCASRSGWGLDEQFFGPGTRLTVL.

This clone was detected only once. This chain links TRBV13 with TRBJ2-7; TRBD1 might be the D (5 bases). This CDR3 has 12 amino acids. CDR1 and CDR2 from the germline V gene are PRHDT and FYEKMQ (reference sequence). V lost 2 bases to trimming and J lost 4 bases, with 6 bases between them. CDR3 in amino acids: CASSLTGYEQYF. DNA of the CDR3: TGTGCCAGCAGCTTAACAGGTTACGAGCAGTACTTC.

The rearrangement links TRBV5-1 to TRBJ2-2; no clear D gene. CDR3 length: 13 amino acids. V lost 2 bases and J 7 bases, leaving 9 bases between the germline ends. Germline V gene lookup returns CDR1 SGHRS and CDR2 YFSETQ. The chain's CDR3 is CASSFGWSGELFF. The CDR3 DNA is TGCGCCAGCAGCTTCGGGTGGAGCGGGGAGCTGTTTTTT.

V is TRBV29-1 and J is TRBJ2-3, with TRBD2 as a possible D gene (6 bases). The CDR3 loop spans 12 amino acids. Germline CDR1 reads SQVTM; CDR2 reads ANQGSEA. The V end was cut by 7 bases, the J end by 6 bases, with 14 bases between. The CDR3 spells CSGGGPGDTQYF. DNA of the CDR3: TGCAGCGGCGGAGGGCCAGGGGATACGCAGTATTTT.

The CDR3 sequence: CASSSQGLVETQYF. CDR3 nucleotide sequence: TGCGCCAGCAGCTCCCAGGGTCTGGTGGAGACCCAGTACTTC. V usage is TRBV5-1 and J usage is TRBJ2-5, with D possibly being TRBD1 (5 bases). V lost 3 bases and J 5 bases, leaving 14 bases between the germline ends. The CDR3 consists of 14 residues. From germline, CDR1 is SGHRS and CDR2 YFSETQ.

The CDR3 DNA sequence: TGCGCCAGCAGCTTGCGTGGAGGATTCACAGATACGCAGTATTTT. As protein: CASSLRGGFTDTQYF. The chain joins TRBV5-1 to TRBJ2-3, with D maybe TRBD2 (5 bases). CDR3 length: 15 amino acids. CDR1 SGHRS and CDR2 YFSETQ come from the germline V gene. Trimming removed 1 base from V and 2 bases from J, with 11 bases in between. Using reference TRBV5-1 and TRBJ2-3 for the parts outside the CDR3, the full variable domain is KAGVTQTPRYLIKTRGQQVTLSCSPISGHRSVSWYQQTPGQGLQFLFEYFSETQRNKGNFPGRFSGRQFSNSRSEMNVSTLELGDSALYLCASSLRGGFTDTQYFGPGTRLTVL.

The J gene is TRBJ2-7, the V gene TRBV6-6; the match to TRBD1 covers 10 bases. With 6 bases clipped from V and 5 bases from J, the junction kept 7 bases outside the gene matches. The germline gives CDR1 MNHNY, CDR2 SVGAGI (reference sequence). The CDR3 is 14 amino acids. Written as DNA, the CDR3 is TGTGCCAGCAGCCAGGGACAGGGGAGAAACGAGCAGTACTTC. It yields the protein CASSQGQGRNEQYF.

The chain recombines TRBV15 with TRBJ2-1; D not resolved. The CDR3 contains 12 residues. CDR1 is LNHNV, CDR2 YYDKDF, per germline (reference sequence). V shed 3 bases and J shed 5 bases, with 5 bases lying between them. In DNA, the CDR3 is TGTGCCACCAGCAGTCGCGACAATGAGCAGTTCTTC. The encoded protein is CATSSRDNEQFF.

The rearrangement joins TRBV12-3 or TRBV12-4 to TRBJ1-6; D is ambiguous. This CDR3 contains 13 residues. V was shortened by 6 bases and J by 5 bases, with 8 bases between the two germline ends. CDR3 protein: CASRAQDNSPLHF. The DNA of the CDR3 is TGTGCCAGCAGGGCCCAGGATAATTCACCCCTCCACTTT.

Regarding this clone: At one of its ends the junction is not consistent with the germline gene, which may arise from a read error. The chain has TRBV5-1 and TRBJ2-2; 7 bases map to TRBD2. The CDR3 length is 9 residues. Per the germline V gene, CDR1 is SGHRS and CDR2 is YFSETQ. DNA for the CDR3: TGTAGGCGGGAGAGGGAGCTGTTTTTT. Translating gives CRRERELFF.

The chain uses TRBV5-1 and TRBJ1-1, with 8 bases lining up with TRBD1. The CDR3 has 12 amino acids. Germline V gene sequence: CDR1 SGHRS, CDR2 YFSETQ. Trimming removed 4 bases from V and 8 bases from J; junction bases left unmatched: 4. In DNA form, the CDR3 reads TGCGCCAGCAGCCGGACAGGGAGCGAAGCTTTCTTT. This translates into CASSRTGSEAFF.

The chain uses TRBV12-3 or TRBV12-4 and TRBJ2-7, with D possibly TRBD1 on 5 matching bases. The V end lost 3 bases, the J end lost 4 bases, and 10 bases lay between the germline ends. CDR3 length: 13 residues. The CDR3 DNA reads as TGTGCCAGCAGTTTCCCAGGGTGGTACGAGCAGTACTTC. Its protein product is CASSFPGWYEQYF.

The V and J genes are TRBV29-1 and TRBJ2-7; D gene ambiguous. Germline values: CDR1 SQVTM, CDR2 ANQGSEA. V lost 0 bases and J 9 bases, leaving 15 bases between the germline ends. The length of the CDR3 is 13 residues. The CDR3 coding sequence is TGCAGCGTTGAAGAAGACACGAGAGTCGGGCAGTACTTC. Its translation is CSVEEDTRVGQYF.

The chain joins TRBV11-1 to TRBJ1-1; maybe TRBD1 (6 bases). CDR1 SGHAT and CDR2 FQDESV come from the germline V gene (reference sequence). The CDR3 has 13 residues. Between the trimmed V and J ends, which lost 4 bases and 5 bases, there was a span of 11 bases. The CDR3 DNA is TGTGCCAGCAGCTCGCAGGGGTATACTGAAGCTTTCTTT. Amino acid sequence: CASSSQGYTEAFF.

The V and J genes are TRBV5-1 and TRBJ2-6; 9 bases are shared with TRBD1. The V and J ends lost 2 bases and 2 bases, in that order; junction bases with no gene match: 2. The CDR3 totals 16 residues. Germline CDR1 is SGHRS and CDR2 is YFSETQ. The CDR3 DNA reads as TGCGCCAGCAGCTTCACAGGGGGCGCTGGGGCCAACGTCCTGACTTTC. Its protein product is CASSFTGGAGANVLTF.

The chain combines TRBV6-5 with TRBJ2-1, with a tentative D call TRBD1 (6 bases). In germline, CDR1 is MNHEY, CDR2 SVGAGI. V was pared by 1 base and J by 9 bases, with 19 bases between. The CDR3 extends over 16 amino acids. The CDR3 sequence is CASSYFTGNPGGEQFF. CDR3 in DNA: TGTGCCAGCAGTTACTTTACAGGGAACCCCGGAGGTGAGCAGTTCTTC.

V usage is TRBV19 and J usage is TRBJ1-2, with 7 bases that match TRBD1. The CDR3 contains 14 residues. V gave up 5 bases and J gave up 3 bases; unmatched junction bases: 6. Germline V gives CDR1 LNHDA, CDR2 SQIVND (reference sequence). The DNA of the CDR3 is TGTGCCAGTAGTCGAGGGGGCGGATACTATGGCTACACCTTC. Its translation: CASSRGGGYYGYTF.

The chain employs TRBV28 and TRBJ1-3; TRBD1 agrees at 7 bases. V trimming: 6 bases; J trimming: 4 bases; junction bases outside the gene matches: 6. CDR3 length: 14 amino acids. Per germline, CDR1 MDHEN and CDR2 SYDVKM. CDR3 residues: CASSSTGLGNTIYF. The CDR3 nucleotides are TGTGCCAGCAGCTCGACAGGGCTAGGAAACACCATATATTTT.